This is a list of T cell receptor beta chains from one sample in a study of radiation and T cells in renal cell carcinoma. Data came from immunoSEQ multiplex PCR; TCRdb stores just in-frame clones and leaves some out. The data contain about 150,000 clones, less than 90% of them singletons. Source: blood, taken from a patient whose treatment included radiotherapy and nephrectomy. The receptors come from a woman between 65 and 79 years old with renal cell carcinoma. Both conserved end residues are part of each CDR3. A D gene is named only where the DNA matches it firmly. Not all rows give a size; the values are once, few, many and, for expanded clones, a class.

v_gene	d_gene	j_gene	abundance	CDR3aa	CDR3nt
TRBV7-2	-	TRBJ2-3	-	CASSLDGGPQYF	TGTGCCAGCAGCTTAGACGGGGGTCCCCAGTATTTT
TRBV4-1	TRBD2	TRBJ2-1	-	CASSLERGIHNEQFF	TGCGCCAGCAGCCTAGAGCGGGGGATTCACAATGAGCAGTTCTTC
TRBV7-8	-	TRBJ2-7	-	CASSFRGATYEQYF	TGTGCCAGCAGCTTCAGGGGCGCAACCTACGAGCAGTACTTC
TRBV4-2	-	TRBJ2-7	-	CASSSLVSAQYF	TGTGCCAGCAGCTCCCTAGTCTCCGCGCAGTACTTC
TRBV30	-	TRBJ2-5	-	CAWSGGTQYF	TGTGCCTGGAGTGGTGGGACCCAGTACTTC
TRBV4-3	TRBD2	TRBJ2-5	-	CASSQWGLAETQYF	TGCGCCAGCAGCCAATGGGGACTAGCGGAGACCCAGTACTTC
TRBV5-1	-	TRBJ2-7	-	CASSLGGARAYEQYF	TGCGCCAGCAGCTTGGGGGGGGCGAGGGCCTACGAGCAGTACTTC
TRBV2	TRBD1	TRBJ1-1	-	CASIFRGAGTEAFF	TGTGCCAGCATCTTCAGGGGGGCCGGTACTGAAGCTTTCTTT
TRBV7-8	-	TRBJ1-4	-	CASSQGISGEKLFF	TGTGCCAGCAGCCAGGGAATTTCAGGAGAAAAACTGTTTTTT
TRBV27	TRBD1	TRBJ1-1	-	CASSFAGGEIFGEAFF	TGTGCCAGCAGTTTTGCAGGGGGCGAGATTTTTGGTGAAGCTTTCTTT
TRBV2	TRBD2	TRBJ2-1	-	CASSERAGGNNEQFF	TGTGCCAGCAGTGAAAGAGCGGGGGGGAACAATGAGCAGTTCTTC
TRBV29-1	-	TRBJ1-2	-	CSALTLAGGRSNYGYTF	TGCAGCGCCCTCACCCTTGCGGGGGGCCGGTCGAACTATGGCTACACCTTC
TRBV9	-	TRBJ1-4	-	CASSVRGLGEKLFF	TGTGCCAGCAGCGTTCGGGGGCTTGGTGAAAAACTGTTTTTT
TRBV18	-	TRBJ2-1	-	CASSKTTNNEQFF	TGTGCCAGCTCAAAAACTACCAACAATGAGCAGTTCTTC
TRBV13	-	TRBJ2-6	once	CASSLEQAGANVLTF	TGTGCCAGCAGCTTAGAACAGGCTGGGGCCAACGTCCTGACTTTC
TRBV30	-	TRBJ1-1	few	CAWSVQQGSVEAFF	TGTGCCTGGAGTGTACAACAAGGGTCCGTAGAAGCTTTCTTT
TRBV7-2	-	TRBJ1-1	-	CASSFPTVTEAFF	TGTGCCAGCAGCTTCCCGACAGTAACTGAAGCTTTCTTT
TRBV2	-	TRBJ1-5	-	CASSEEGRAQHF	TGTGCCAGCAGTGAAGAGGGTCGGGCCCAGCATTTT
TRBV28	-	TRBJ1-2	-	CASRGRTATNYGYTF	TGTGCCAGTAGGGGACGGACAGCTACTAACTATGGCTACACCTTC
TRBV11-2	-	TRBJ2-3	-	CASSFSDTQYF	TGTGCCAGCAGCTTTTCAGATACGCAGTATTTT
TRBV6-6	TRBD2	TRBJ2-2	-	CASSFLAGSTGELFF	TGTGCCAGCAGTTTCCTAGCGGGGAGCACCGGGGAGCTGTTTTTT
TRBV4-3	TRBD2	TRBJ2-1	-	CASSQDRAGGTNEQFF	TGCGCCAGCAGCCAAGATCGGGCGGGGGGCACCAATGAGCAGTTCTTC
TRBV27	-	TRBJ1-4	-	CASSLTGSSTNEKLFF	TGTGCCAGCAGTTTAACAGGTTCTTCAACTAATGAAAAACTGTTTTTT
TRBV6-5	TRBD1	TRBJ2-7	-	CASRMGQGPYEQYF	TGTGCCAGCAGGATGGGACAGGGTCCCTACGAGCAGTACTTC
TRBV5-4	-	TRBJ2-3	-	CASSLFGGGRTDTQYF	TGTGCCAGCAGCTTGTTTGGCGGGGGCCGCACAGATACGCAGTATTTT
TRBV10-3	-	TRBJ2-7	-	CAATTSGGNHYEQYF	TGTGCCGCCACAACCTCGGGGGGCAACCACTACGAGCAGTACTTC
TRBV7-2	-	TRBJ2-5	-	CASSLGGAQETQYF	TGTGCCAGCAGCTTAGGAGGGGCGCAAGAGACCCAGTACTTC
TRBV9	-	TRBJ1-3	-	CASRRESGNTIYF	TGTGCCAGCAGAAGGGAGTCTGGAAACACCATATATTTT
TRBV18	-	TRBJ1-2	-	CASSPEGTYGYTF	TGTGCCAGCTCCCCCGAGGGGACCTATGGCTACACCTTC
TRBV29-1	TRBD1	TRBJ1-2	-	CSVGMDRAANYGYTF	TGCAGCGTTGGGATGGACAGGGCCGCTAACTATGGCTACACCTTC
TRBV6-1	TRBD1	TRBJ1-6	-	CASSELVGGYDSPLHF	TGTGCCAGCAGTGAACTGGTAGGGGGCTACGATTCACCCCTCCACTTT
TRBV18	TRBD1	TRBJ1-1	-	CASSPLGTDLDEAFF	TGTGCCAGCTCACCACTTGGGACAGACCTAGATGAAGCTTTCTTT
TRBV7-8	-	TRBJ1-1	-	CASSLEGDRKTEAFF	TGTGCCAGCAGCTTAGAAGGGGATAGAAAAACTGAAGCTTTCTTT
TRBV5-4	-	TRBJ1-2	-	CASSTEANYGYTF	TGTGCCTCTTCGACTGAAGCTAACTATGGCTACACCTTC
TRBV18	TRBD1	TRBJ1-5	few	CASSLGTGKQPQHF	TGTGCCAGCTCACTAGGGACAGGGAAACAGCCCCAGCATTTT
TRBV5-1	-	TRBJ2-2	-	CASSSYSQRTNTGELFF	TGCGCCAGCAGCTCCTATAGCCAAAGGACGAACACCGGGGAGCTGTTTTTT
TRBV28	-	TRBJ1-6	-	CASSLGPEQSSYNSPLHF	TGTGCCAGCAGTCTAGGACCGGAACAAAGCTCCTATAATTCACCCCTCCACTTT
TRBV30	-	TRBJ2-3	-	CAWAQVRGAATQYF	TGTGCCTGGGCCCAGGTGCGGGGTGCGGCTACGCAGTATTTT
TRBV14	-	TRBJ2-2	-	CASSQAGGELFF	TGTGCCAGCAGCCAAGCGGGTGGGGAGCTGTTTTTT
TRBV6-1	-	TRBJ1-6	-	CASSSGTENSPLHF	TGTGCCAGCAGCTCCGGGACGGAAAATTCACCCCTCCACTTT
TRBV4-1	TRBD1	TRBJ1-2	-	CASSQPDRAKGYTF	TGCGCCAGCAGCCAACCGGACAGGGCGAAGGGCTACACCTTC
TRBV30	TRBD1	TRBJ1-1	-	CAWTTGQGNTEAFF	TGTGCCTGGACGACCGGACAGGGGAATACTGAAGCTTTCTTT
TRBV21-1	-	TRBJ1-2	-	CASRAGTGNQNYGYTF	TGTGCCAGCAGGGCCGGGACAGGAAACCAGAACTATGGCTACACCTTC
TRBV30	-	TRBJ1-5	-	CAWSDQGHSNQPQHF	TGTGCCTGGAGTGATCAGGGACATAGCAATCAGCCCCAGCATTTT
TRBV5-4	TRBD2	TRBJ2-3	-	CASSLGTSGDTQYF	TGTGCCAGCAGCCTCGGGACTAGCGGGGATACGCAGTATTTT
TRBV5-1	-	TRBJ1-1	-	CASRMLQGVDTEAFF	TGCGCCAGCAGGATGTTACAGGGTGTAGACACTGAAGCTTTCTTT
TRBV4-2	TRBD1	TRBJ1-4	once	CASSQARAGGFEKLFF	TGTGCCAGCAGCCAAGCCCGCGCAGGGGGCTTTGAAAAACTGTTTTTT
TRBV5-1	-	TRBJ1-2	-	CASSLSDNYGYTF	TGCGCCAGCAGCTTGAGTGATAACTATGGCTACACCTTC
TRBV7-2	-	TRBJ2-7	once	CASSAGTVSYEQYF	TGTGCCAGCAGCGCGGGGACTGTCTCCTACGAGCAGTACTTC
TRBV7-2	-	TRBJ1-2	-	CASSLQSFLEKGYTF	TGTGCCAGCAGCTTACAATCGTTTTTAGAGAAGGGCTACACCTTC
TRBV2	TRBD2	TRBJ2-1	-	CASTPQTSGAYNEQFF	TGTGCCAGCACCCCTCAGACAAGCGGGGCTTACAATGAGCAGTTCTTC
TRBV7-3	-	TRBJ1-1	few	CASSPDVGSTEAFF	TGTGCCAGCAGCCCGGATGTTGGGAGCACTGAAGCTTTCTTT
TRBV4-2	-	TRBJ1-6	few	CASSLRQSSYNSPLHF	TGTGCCAGCAGCCTGAGACAGAGCTCCTATAATTCACCCCTCCACTTT
TRBV7-9	-	TRBJ1-2	-	CASSLALGPRDGYTF	TGTGCCAGCAGCTTAGCTTTGGGACCGAGGGATGGCTACACCTTC
TRBV19	-	TRBJ1-5	-	CASSDRGGQPQHF	TGTGCCAGTAGTGACCGGGGCGGTCAGCCCCAGCATTTT